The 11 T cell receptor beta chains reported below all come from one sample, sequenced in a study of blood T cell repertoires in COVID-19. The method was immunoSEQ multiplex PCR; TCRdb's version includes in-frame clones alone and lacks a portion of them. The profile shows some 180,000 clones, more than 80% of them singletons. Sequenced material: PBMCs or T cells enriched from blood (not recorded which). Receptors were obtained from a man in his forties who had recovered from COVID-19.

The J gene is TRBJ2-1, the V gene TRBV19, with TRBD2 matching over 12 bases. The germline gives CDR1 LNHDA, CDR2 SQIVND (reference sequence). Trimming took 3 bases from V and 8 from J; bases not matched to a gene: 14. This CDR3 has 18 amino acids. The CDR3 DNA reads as TGTGCCAGTAGTATCTGGCTAGCGGGAGGGTCAGTGTTCGATGAGCAGTTCTTC. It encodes CASSIWLAGGSVFDEQFF. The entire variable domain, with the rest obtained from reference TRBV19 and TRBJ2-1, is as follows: DGGITQSPKYLFRKEGQNVTLSCEQNLNHDAMYWYRQDPGQGLRLIYYSQIVNDFQKGDIAEGYSVSREKKESFPLTVTSAQKNPTAFYLCASSIWLAGGSVFDEQFFGPGTRLTVL.

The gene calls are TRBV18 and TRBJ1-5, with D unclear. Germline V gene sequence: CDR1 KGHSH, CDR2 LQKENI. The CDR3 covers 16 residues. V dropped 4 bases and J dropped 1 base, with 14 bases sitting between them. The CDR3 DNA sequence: TGTGCCAGCTCACAGGCTGGAACGGGGAGCAATCAGCCCCAGCATTTT. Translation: CASSQAGTGSNQPQHF.

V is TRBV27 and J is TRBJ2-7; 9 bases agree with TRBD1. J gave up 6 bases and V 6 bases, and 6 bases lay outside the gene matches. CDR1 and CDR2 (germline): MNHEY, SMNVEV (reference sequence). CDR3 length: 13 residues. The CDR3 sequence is CASSRDRAGEQYF. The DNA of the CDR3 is TGTGCCAGCAGCAGGGACAGGGCGGGCGAGCAGTACTTC.

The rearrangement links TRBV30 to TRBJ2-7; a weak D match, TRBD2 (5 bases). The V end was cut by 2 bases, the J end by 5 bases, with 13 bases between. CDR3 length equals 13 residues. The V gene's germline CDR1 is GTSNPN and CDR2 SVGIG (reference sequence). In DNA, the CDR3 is TGTGCCTGGAGTCGCCGGACTGCAAACGAGCAGTACTTC. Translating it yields CAWSRRTANEQYF.

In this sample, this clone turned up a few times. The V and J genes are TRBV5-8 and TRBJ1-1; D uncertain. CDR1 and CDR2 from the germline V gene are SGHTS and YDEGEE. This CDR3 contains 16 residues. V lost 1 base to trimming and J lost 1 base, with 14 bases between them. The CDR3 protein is CASSLTFGSSNTEAFF. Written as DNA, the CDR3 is TGTGCCAGCAGCTTGACCTTCGGGTCTTCGAACACTGAAGCTTTCTTT.

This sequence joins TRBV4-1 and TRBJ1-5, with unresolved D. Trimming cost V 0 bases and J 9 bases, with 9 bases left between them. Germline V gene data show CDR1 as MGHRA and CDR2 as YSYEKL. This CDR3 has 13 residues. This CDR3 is CASSQDTSRPQHF. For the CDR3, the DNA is TGCGCCAGCAGCCAAGATACTTCTCGGCCCCAGCATTTT.

CDR3 residues: CASSYPTGGVVNEQFF. The CDR3 coding sequence is TGCGCCAGCAGCTACCCGACAGGGGGCGTCGTCAATGAGCAGTTCTTC. The chain uses TRBV5-1 and TRBJ2-1; 10 positions match TRBD1. The germline V gene has CDR1 SGHRS and CDR2 YFSETQ. J gave up 6 bases and V 3 bases, and 9 bases lay outside the gene matches. This CDR3 is built from 16 residues.

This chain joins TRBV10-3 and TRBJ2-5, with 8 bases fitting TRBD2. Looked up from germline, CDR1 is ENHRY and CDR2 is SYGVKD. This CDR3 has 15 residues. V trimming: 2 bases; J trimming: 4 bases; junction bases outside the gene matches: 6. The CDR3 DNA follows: TGTGCCATCAGTGAGCAACGGGGGGGCCCAGAGACCCAGTACTTC. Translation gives CAISEQRGGPETQYF.

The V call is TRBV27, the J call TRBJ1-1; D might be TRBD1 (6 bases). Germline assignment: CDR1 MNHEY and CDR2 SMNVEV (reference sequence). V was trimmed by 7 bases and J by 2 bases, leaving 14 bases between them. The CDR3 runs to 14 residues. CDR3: CASKVGGFNTEAFF. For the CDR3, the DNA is TGTGCCAGCAAGGTAGGGGGTTTCAACACTGAAGCTTTCTTT.

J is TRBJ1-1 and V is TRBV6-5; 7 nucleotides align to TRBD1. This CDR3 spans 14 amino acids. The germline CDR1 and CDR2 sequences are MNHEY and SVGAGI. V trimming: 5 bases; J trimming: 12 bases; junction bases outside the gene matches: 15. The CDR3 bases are TGTGCCAGCAGTCTCGACAGGGTGGTTCTCGCGTCTTTCTTT. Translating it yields CASSLDRVVLASFF.

The CDR3 DNA sequence: TGTGCCAGAAGCTATAGACTAGCGGGGGATAATGAGCAGTTCTTC. Protein product: CARSYRLAGDNEQFF. The gene calls are TRBV7-5 and TRBJ2-1; the table calls TRBD2, which could not be checked here. TRBV7-5 constitutes a pseudogene. The CDR3 extends over 15 amino acids.